Shown below are 20 T cell receptor beta chains from a single sample sequenced in a study of CD8 T cells in Susac syndrome. RNA was extracted with the RNeasy kit, and a quantity of roughly 0.5 to 1 ug was reverse transcribed using random hexamers. Via MiXCR, TCRdb re-called the immunoSEQ multiplex PCR reads, giving one row per CDR3 protein. The data show about 300,000 distinct CDR3 sequences, roughly nine tenths seen once. The material sequenced was CD4+ T cells from PBMCs. These receptors were collected from a human donor with multiple sclerosis.

This sequence joins TRBV12-3 or TRBV12-4 and TRBJ2-1; 11 nucleotides align to TRBD2. Trimming at V came to 6 bases and at J to 4 bases, leaving 8 bases not matched to a gene. This CDR3 contains 16 residues. The CDR3 reads CASSPRGTSGYNEQFF. CDR3 sequence (DNA): TGTGCCAGCAGCCCAAGGGGGACTAGCGGTTACAATGAGCAGTTCTTC.

This clonotype has only one observation. This chain links TRBV7-2 with TRBJ2-5; D is perhaps TRBD2 (5 bases). This CDR3 comprises 17 residues. The V and J ends lost 3 bases and 3 bases respectively, with 20 bases between them. CDR1 and CDR2 from the germline V gene are SGHTA and FQGNSA. The CDR3 loop reads CASSFPLPLGDEETQYF. The CDR3 DNA reads as TGTGCCAGCAGCTTTCCCCTCCCCTTGGGAGACGAAGAGACCCAGTACTTC.

V usage is TRBV5-1 and J usage is TRBJ1-3; 7 positions agree with TRBD1. Germline CDR1 reads SGHRS; CDR2 reads YFSETQ. V trimming: 0 bases; J trimming: 8 bases; junction bases outside the gene matches: 8. CDR3 size: 15 residues. The CDR3 DNA is TGCGCCAGCAGCTTGGAAGGTGCGACAGGGCACACCATATATTTT. Translated, it gives CASSLEGATGHTIYF.

V is TRBV12-3 or TRBV12-4 and J is TRBJ1-2; TRBD1 is a possible D gene (5 bases). This CDR3 spans 16 amino acids. V was cut by 5 bases and J by 5 bases, with 21 bases left in between. The CDR3 DNA follows: TGTGCCAGCAGTGGCAGTAGGCGGAGACAGATATATGGCTACACCTTC. Protein: CASSGSRRRQIYGYTF.

The chain carries TRBV5-1 and TRBJ2-1; the D gene could be TRBD1 or TRBD2 (5 bases each). Germline loops: CDR1 SGHRS, CDR2 YFSETQ. CDR3 length: 14 amino acids. Deletions cut 4 bases from V and 5 bases from J, with 13 bases between. The CDR3 protein is CASSRGRTHNEQFF. The DNA for the CDR3 is TGCGCCAGCAGCCGGGGACGTACTCACAATGAGCAGTTCTTC.

This chain links TRBV6-6 with TRBJ2-7; a possible D gene is TRBD2 (5 bases). V lost 6 bases to trimming and J lost 7 bases, with 13 bases between them. This CDR3 has 12 residues. CDR1 is MNHNY, CDR2 SVGAGI, per germline (reference sequence). CDR3 bases: TGTGCCAGCAGCCCCGGACTTATAGAGCAGTACTTC. Translation gives CASSPGLIEQYF.

The rearrangement uses TRBV30 and TRBJ2-6; 9 nucleotides line up with TRBD1. The CDR3 extends over 16 amino acids. Germline V gives CDR1 GTSNPN, CDR2 SVGIG (reference sequence). CDR3 nucleotide sequence: TGTGCGGGGAAACAGGGGGCAAGGTCTGGGGCCAACGTCCTGACTTTC. Translating gives CAGKQGARSGANVLTF.

The rearrangement joins TRBV4-2 to TRBJ2-6, with D perhaps matching TRBD2 (5 bases). Per germline, CDR1 LGHNA and CDR2 YNFKEQ. V was trimmed by 6 bases and J by 0 bases, leaving 12 bases between them. This CDR3 region has 16 residues. CDR3 protein: CASREIGNSGANVLTF. CDR3 nucleotides: TGTGCCAGCAGGGAGATCGGGAACTCTGGGGCCAACGTCCTGACTTTC.

This rearrangement joins TRBV12-3 or TRBV12-4 to TRBJ2-6; tentative D call: TRBD2 (5 bases). The CDR3 has 17 amino acids. V lost 0 bases, J lost 0 bases, and 9 bases lay in between. As DNA, the CDR3 is TGTGCCAGCAGTTTAGCGGGGAGAGGCTCTGGGGCCAACGTCCTGACTTTC. This translates into CASSLAGRGSGANVLTF.

The CDR3 region has the DNA TGTGCCAGTAGTATATCGGGTGGGAACAATGAGCAGTTCTTC. Translation gives CASSISGGNNEQFF. The genes are TRBV19 and TRBJ2-1; D not resolved. Trimming cost V 2 bases and J 5 bases, with 10 bases left between them. CDR3 length: 14 residues. Per the germline V gene, CDR1 is LNHDA and CDR2 is SQIVND (reference sequence).

The chain joins TRBV5-5 to TRBJ1-2; D remains ambiguous. V was cut by 3 bases and J by 9 bases, with 15 bases left in between. This CDR3 comprises 13 residues. The germline V gene has CDR1 SGHKS and CDR2 YYEKEE (reference sequence). CDR3 sequence: CASSSTVRWSYTF. The CDR3, as DNA: TGTGCCAGCAGCTCGACGGTTCGCTGGAGCTACACCTTC.

The rearrangement uses TRBV5-4 and TRBJ2-7; no firm D call. With 3 bases removed from V and 3 bases from J, the gap between germline ends came to 13 bases. The length of the CDR3 is 14 residues. Per germline, CDR1 SGHNT and CDR2 YYREEE (reference sequence). CDR3 protein: CASSSPGLLYEQYF. For the CDR3, the DNA is TGTGCCAGCAGCTCCCCCGGCCTACTCTACGAGCAGTACTTC.

The V gene is TRBV7-3, the J gene TRBJ2-2, with D unclear. This CDR3 spans 12 amino acids. Germline V gives CDR1 SGHTA, CDR2 FQGTGA. Trimming removed 5 bases at V and 8 bases at J, with 9 bases between. The CDR3 DNA follows: TGTGCCAGCAGCGAAAAAGAGGGGGAGCTGTTTTTT. It yields the protein CASSEKEGELFF.

The CDR3 DNA follows: TGTGCCGTAGCCCGGACAGTGAACACTGAAGCTTTCTTT. It translates to CAVARTVNTEAFF. The V call is TRBV11-3, the J call TRBJ1-1; a weak D match, TRBD1 (6 bases). V gave up 11 bases and J gave up 0 bases, with 13 bases separating them. Germline lookup yields CDR1 SGHNT and CDR2 YENEEA. CDR3 size: 13 residues. The full variable domain, in which reference TRBV11-3 and TRBJ1-1 provide the parts outside the CDR3, is EAGVVQSPRYKIIEKKQPVAFWCNPISGHNTLYWYLQNLGQGPELLIRYENEEAVDDSQLPKDRFSAERLKGVDSTLKIQPAELGDSAVYLCAVARTVNTEAFFGQGTRLTVV.

The chain couples TRBV21-1 to TRBJ2-7. TRBV21-1 is shown as a pseudogene. This CDR3 has 11 amino acids. DNA of the CDR3: TGTGCCAGCAGCGGCGGTGGTTGGCAGTACTTC. Translation gives CASSGGGWQYF.

This sequence joins TRBV5-4 and TRBJ1-2; the D is unclear. V was pared by 0 bases and J by 8 bases, with 14 bases between. This CDR3 comprises 14 residues. Germline V CDR1 and CDR2: SGHNT, YYREEE (reference sequence). CDR3 amino acids: CASSLGPEQGGYTF. DNA for the CDR3: TGTGCCAGCAGCTTGGGGCCAGAGCAAGGCGGCTACACCTTC.

This clonotype was found a few times. The genes are TRBV29-1 and TRBJ2-5; D gene unclear. Per germline, CDR1 SQVTM and CDR2 ANQGSEA. V was cut by 0 bases and J by 5 bases, with 4 bases left in between. CDR3 length equals 11 residues. The CDR3 nucleotides read TGCAGCGTTGAAGATAGCGAGACCCAGTACTTC. It codes for CSVEDSETQYF.

V gene TRBV7-9 combines with J gene TRBJ1-2, with D uncertain. With 1 base removed from V and 8 bases from J, the gap between germline ends came to 17 bases. The length of the CDR3 is 15 residues. Germline CDR1 is SEHNR and CDR2 is FQNEAQ (reference sequence). CDR3 residues: CASSLEHNSRGGYTF. The CDR3 DNA is TGTGCCAGCAGCTTAGAGCACAACTCTCGAGGGGGCTACACCTTC.

The chain recombines TRBV7-9 with TRBJ2-3; TRBD1 might be the D (5 bases). V dropped 2 bases and J dropped 4 bases, with 10 bases sitting between them. This CDR3 comprises 14 residues. The germline V gene encodes CDR1 SEHNR and CDR2 FQNEAQ (reference sequence). The CDR3 nucleotides are TGTGCCAGCAGCTTAAGCCAGGGTCCAGATACGCAGTATTTT. It specifies CASSLSQGPDTQYF.

The V call is TRBV27, the J call TRBJ2-2, with D possibly matching TRBD1 (5 bases). Trimming stripped 4 bases from V and 0 bases from J, with 9 bases between. Germline loops: CDR1 MNHEY, CDR2 SMNVEV (reference sequence). The CDR3 extends over 15 amino acids. The CDR3 bases are TGTGCCAGCAGTTCCCGGACAACGAACACCGGGGAGCTGTTTTTT. Protein: CASSSRTTNTGELFF.